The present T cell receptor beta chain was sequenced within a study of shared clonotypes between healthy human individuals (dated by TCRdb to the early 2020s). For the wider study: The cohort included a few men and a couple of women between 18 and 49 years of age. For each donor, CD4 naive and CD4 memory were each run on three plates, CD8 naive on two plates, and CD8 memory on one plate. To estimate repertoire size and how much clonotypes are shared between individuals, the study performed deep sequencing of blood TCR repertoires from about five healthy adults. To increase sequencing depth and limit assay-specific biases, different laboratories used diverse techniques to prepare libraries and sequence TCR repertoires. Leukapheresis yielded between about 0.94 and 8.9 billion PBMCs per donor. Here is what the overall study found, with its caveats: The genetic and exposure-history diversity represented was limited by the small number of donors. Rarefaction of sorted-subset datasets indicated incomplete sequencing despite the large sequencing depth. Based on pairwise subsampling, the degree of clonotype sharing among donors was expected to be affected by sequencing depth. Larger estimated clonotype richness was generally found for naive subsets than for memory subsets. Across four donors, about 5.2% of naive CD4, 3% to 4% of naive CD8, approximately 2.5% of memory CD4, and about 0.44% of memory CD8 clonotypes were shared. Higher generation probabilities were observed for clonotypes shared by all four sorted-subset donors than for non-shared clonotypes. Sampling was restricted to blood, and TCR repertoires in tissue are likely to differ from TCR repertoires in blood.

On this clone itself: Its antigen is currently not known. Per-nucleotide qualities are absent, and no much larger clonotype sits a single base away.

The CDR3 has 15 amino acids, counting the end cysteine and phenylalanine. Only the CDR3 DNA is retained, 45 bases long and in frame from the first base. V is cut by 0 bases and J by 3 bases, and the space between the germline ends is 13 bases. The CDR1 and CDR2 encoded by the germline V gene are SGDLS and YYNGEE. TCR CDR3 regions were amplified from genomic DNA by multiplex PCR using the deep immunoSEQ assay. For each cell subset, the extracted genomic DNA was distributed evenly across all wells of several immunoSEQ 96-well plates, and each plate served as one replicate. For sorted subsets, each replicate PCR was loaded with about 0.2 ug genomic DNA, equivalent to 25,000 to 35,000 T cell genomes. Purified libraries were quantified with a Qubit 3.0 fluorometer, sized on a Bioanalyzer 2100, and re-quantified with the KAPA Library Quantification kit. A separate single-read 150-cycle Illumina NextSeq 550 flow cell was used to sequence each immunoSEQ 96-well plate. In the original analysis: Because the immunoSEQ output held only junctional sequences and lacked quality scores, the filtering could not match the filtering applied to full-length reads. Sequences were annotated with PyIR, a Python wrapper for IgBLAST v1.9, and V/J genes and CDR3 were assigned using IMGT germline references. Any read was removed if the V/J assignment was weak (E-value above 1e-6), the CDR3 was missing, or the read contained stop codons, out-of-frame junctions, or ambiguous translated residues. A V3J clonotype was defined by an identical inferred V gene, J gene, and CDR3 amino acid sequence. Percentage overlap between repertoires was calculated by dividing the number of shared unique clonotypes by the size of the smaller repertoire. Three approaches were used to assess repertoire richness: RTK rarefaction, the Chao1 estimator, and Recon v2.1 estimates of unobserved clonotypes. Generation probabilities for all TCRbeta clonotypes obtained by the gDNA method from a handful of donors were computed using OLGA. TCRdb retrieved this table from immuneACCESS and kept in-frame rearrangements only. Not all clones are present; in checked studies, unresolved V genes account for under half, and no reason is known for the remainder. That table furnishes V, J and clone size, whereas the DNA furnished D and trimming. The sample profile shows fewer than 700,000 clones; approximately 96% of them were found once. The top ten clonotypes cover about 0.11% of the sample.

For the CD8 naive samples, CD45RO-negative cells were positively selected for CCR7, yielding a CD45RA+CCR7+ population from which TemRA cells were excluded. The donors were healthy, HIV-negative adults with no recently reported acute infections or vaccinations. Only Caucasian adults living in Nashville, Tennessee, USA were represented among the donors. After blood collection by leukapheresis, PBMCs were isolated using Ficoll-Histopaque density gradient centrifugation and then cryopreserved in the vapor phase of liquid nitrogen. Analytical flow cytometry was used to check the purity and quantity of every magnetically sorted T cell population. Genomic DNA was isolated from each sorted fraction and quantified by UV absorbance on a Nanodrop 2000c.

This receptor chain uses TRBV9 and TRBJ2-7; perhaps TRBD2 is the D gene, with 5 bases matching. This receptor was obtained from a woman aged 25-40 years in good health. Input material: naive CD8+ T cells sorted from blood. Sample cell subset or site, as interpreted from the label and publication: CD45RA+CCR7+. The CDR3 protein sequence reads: CASSVGIGEFYEQYF. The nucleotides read TGTGCCAGCAGCGTAGGGATCGGGGAATTCTACGAGCAGTACTTC.